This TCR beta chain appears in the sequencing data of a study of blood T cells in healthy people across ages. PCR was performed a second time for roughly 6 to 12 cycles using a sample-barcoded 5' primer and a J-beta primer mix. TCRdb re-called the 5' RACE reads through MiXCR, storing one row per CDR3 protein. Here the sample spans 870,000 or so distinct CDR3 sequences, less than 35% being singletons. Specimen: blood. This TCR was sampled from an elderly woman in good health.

The CDR3 sequence is CASSLALPTLGSPLHF. CDR3 nucleotide sequence: TGTGCCAGCAGCTTAGCTCTTCCCACCTTAGGTTCACCCCTCCACTTT. This sequence joins TRBV7-8 and TRBJ1-6; D gene ambiguous. Germline V gene sequence: CDR1 SGHVS, CDR2 FQNEAQ. This CDR3 has 16 amino acids. Trimming took 0 bases from V and 9 from J, leaving 15 bases between them. Supplemented by reference TRBV7-8 and TRBJ1-6, the full variable domain reads GAGVSQSPRYKVAKRGQDVALRCDPISGHVSLFWYQQALGQGPEFLTYFQNEAQLDKSGLPSDRFFAERPEGSVSTLKIQRTQQEDSAVYLCASSLALPTLGSPLHFGNGTRLTVT.